Below, 10 T cell receptor beta chains from the same sample are listed, as sequenced in a study of OX40 agonist ivuxolimab in advanced cancers. Produced via immunoSEQ multiplex PCR; TCRdb's table is partial and in-frame only. The sample holds fewer than 85,000 clones, approximately 86% seen once. Sequencing used CD4+ or CD8+ T cells sorted from blood, obtained in a trial of the OX40 agonist ivuxolimab. These receptors came from an adult with an advanced solid tumor such as melanoma, head and neck, liver or kidney cancer.

The chain is built from TRBV11-2 and TRBJ2-1, with a tentative D call TRBD2 (5 bases). CDR3 size: 11 residues. CDR1 and CDR2 from the germline V gene are SGHAT and FQNNGV. Trimming left V 3 bases short and J 9 bases short, with 6 bases between. The DNA of the CDR3 is TGTGCCAGCAGCTTGAGCGGTGAGCAGTTCTTC. Translated, it gives CASSLSGEQFF.

The J gene is TRBJ2-5, the V gene TRBV11-2; 10 bases are a match to TRBD1. The CDR3 contains 14 residues. Germline CDR1 is SGHAT and CDR2 is FQNNGV. The junction had 2 bases not matched to a gene; V was cut back by 5 bases and J by 2 bases. Written as DNA, the CDR3 is TGTGCCAGCAGCCGGGACAGGGGTCAAGAGACCCAGTACTTC. It encodes CASSRDRGQETQYF.

The V call is TRBV7-8, the J call TRBJ2-3; tentatively, D is TRBD2 (5 bases). Trimming pared 6 bases from V and 5 bases from J, leaving 9 bases between. CDR3 length equals 12 residues. From germline, CDR1 is SGHVS and CDR2 FQNEAQ. The CDR3 sequence: CASRKLEDTQYF. CDR3 nucleotides: TGTGCCAGCAGGAAACTAGAAGATACGCAGTATTTT.

The chain uses TRBV7-9 and TRBJ2-3; D is perhaps TRBD1 or TRBD2 (5 bases each). The germline V gene encodes CDR1 SEHNR and CDR2 FQNEAQ (reference sequence). This CDR3 is 17 amino acids long. V was cut by 1 base and J by 0 bases, with 14 bases left in between. The CDR3 bases are TGTGCCAGCAGCTTAGGGCATGGGACGTTGAGCACAGATACGCAGTATTTT. This encodes CASSLGHGTLSTDTQYF.

The V call is TRBV10-3, the J call TRBJ2-7; D gene uncertain. V lost 0 bases to trimming and J lost 3 bases, with 3 bases between them. The germline gives CDR1 ENHRY, CDR2 SYGVKD. The CDR3 length is 12 residues. CDR3 nucleotides: TGTGCCATCAGTGAGTCAAGCTACGAGCAGTACTTC. Its translation is CAISESSYEQYF.

The gene calls are TRBV5-6 and TRBJ2-7; tentative D call: TRBD2 (5 bases). The CDR3 consists of 15 residues. V dropped 4 bases and J dropped 0 bases, with 14 bases sitting between them. CDR1 is SGHDT and CDR2 is YYEEEE in the germline V gene. The DNA for the CDR3 is TGTGCCAGCAGCAGATACCGGGAACTCTCCTACGAGCAGTACTTC. Encoded protein: CASSRYRELSYEQYF.

CDR3 sequence (DNA): TGTGCCAGCAGTTTGACCTACGAGCAGTACTTC. It yields the protein CASSLTYEQYF. The rearrangement uses TRBV28 and TRBJ2-7; no reliable D call. The germline V gene has CDR1 MDHEN and CDR2 SYDVKM. V was clipped by 3 bases and J by 2 bases, with 2 bases between them. The CDR3 loop spans 11 amino acids.

The V and J genes are TRBV9 and TRBJ2-7; the match to TRBD1 covers 11 bases. CDR1 is SGDLS, CDR2 YYNGEE, per germline. The CDR3 runs to 15 residues. The J segment lost 5 bases and the V segment lost 3 bases, leaving 7 bases of the junction unmatched. In nucleotides, the CDR3 is TGTGCCAGCAGCGCCGGGACAGGGGGTATCAACGAGCAGTACTTC. Translated: CASSAGTGGINEQYF.

This chain uses TRBV7-3 with TRBJ1-1, with 9 bases fitting TRBD1. Germline V CDR1 and CDR2: SGHTA, FQGTGA. Trimming at V came to 2 bases and at J to 3 bases, leaving 13 bases not matched to a gene. CDR3 size: 18 residues. CDR3 bases: TGTGCCAGCAGCTTATCTCGCGGGGACAGGGCGAGGGACACTGAAGCTTTCTTT. Its translation: CASSLSRGDRARDTEAFF. Combining the CDR3 with reference TRBV7-3 and TRBJ1-1 gives the whole variable domain GAGVSQTPSNKVTEKGKYVELRCDPISGHTALYWYRQSLGQGPEFLIYFQGTGAADDSGLPNDRFFAVRPEGSVSTLKIQRTERGDSAVYLCASSLSRGDRARDTEAFFGQGTRLTVV.

The chain links TRBV7-8 to TRBJ1-2; D perhaps matches TRBD1 (6 bases). Germline V CDR1 and CDR2: SGHVS, FQNEAQ. V lost 7 bases and J lost 2, with 17 bases in between. This CDR3 region has 15 residues. The CDR3 is CASTYRVGGNYGYTF. The CDR3 DNA sequence: TGTGCCAGCACCTACAGGGTCGGGGGAAACTATGGCTACACCTTC.